This T cell receptor beta chain comes out of a study of blood T cell repertoires in COVID-19 (dated by TCRdb to 2020 to 2022). Background on the whole study: Samples covering the acute and convalescent phases of COVID-19 were provided by collaborators in the United States, Italy and Spain. The prospective study material was composed of cDNA or gDNA derived from T cells, B-cell-depleted T cells, or PBMCs. Subjects who had been exposed to COVID-19, were actively infected with it, or had recovered from it provided the deeply sampled blood TCRbeta repertoires that made up the dataset. A freely available public database, intended as a resource for researchers studying the immune response to SARS-CoV-2, is where the repertoires were released. Samples were obtained from the ongoing ImmuneRACE study (first 160 participants) and from about 1,300 subjects provided by 6 global collaborators. Sample metadata almost always included a de-identified subject ID, COVID-19 status, age in years and sex. Where available, HLA class I and class II types were obtained from metadata supplied by the sample provider rather than from assay-based typing.

Comment on this clone: The antigen it recognizes is unknown. Base qualities are not recorded, but no much larger clone differs from it by a single base.

TCRbeta CDR3 regions were amplified from genomic DNA using the immunoSEQ Assay, a bias-controlled multiplex PCR. The original methods were these. Within the assay, amplification of reference gene primers was used to estimate how many nucleated cells each sample contained. To quantify the absolute abundance of each unique TCRbeta CDR3 rearrangement, sequence reads were collapsed and filtered. Productive Simpson clonality was computed per sample as the square root of Simpson's diversity index over productive rearrangements. The table was pulled from immuneACCESS by TCRdb, which kept in-frame rearrangements only. Such tables lose some clones; where checked, under half of the loss comes from unresolved V genes, and the rest has no known cause. V, J and clone size were drawn from that table, and D and trimming were deduced from the DNA. This sample is represented by about 200,000 clones; 75% to 90% of them were singletons. Of the sample, 2% to 2.5% is held by the ten largest clones.

The germline V gene specifies SGHRS as CDR1 and YFSETQ as CDR2. V is shortened by 1 base, J by 0 bases, and the region joining them spans 8 bases. The CDR3 has 16 amino acids, counting the end cysteine and phenylalanine. Just the 48-base CDR3 DNA is kept, in frame starting at base 1. Samples from volunteer blood donors who had recovered from COVID-19 were contributed by a second Seattle source. Whole blood was collected in K2EDTA tubes by collaborating institutions according to the institutions' own protocols. For TCRbeta analysis, collaborators shipped samples in one of three forms: frozen whole blood, isolated PBMCs, or DNA extracted from either of those sample types. General findings and caveats noted by the study authors: The quantity of clinical and demographic metadata differed by source and by participant and was supplied without curation.

The sequenced sample consisted of peripheral blood. Here the chain combines TRBV5-1 and TRBJ2-6; the D segment could be TRBD2, given 6 matching bases. This receptor was identified in a man aged 30 to 39 who had recovered from COVID-19. The encoded CDR3 is CASSLRGSSGANVLTF. The bases read TGCGCCAGCAGCTTGCGGGGGAGCTCTGGGGCCAACGTCCTGACTTTC.